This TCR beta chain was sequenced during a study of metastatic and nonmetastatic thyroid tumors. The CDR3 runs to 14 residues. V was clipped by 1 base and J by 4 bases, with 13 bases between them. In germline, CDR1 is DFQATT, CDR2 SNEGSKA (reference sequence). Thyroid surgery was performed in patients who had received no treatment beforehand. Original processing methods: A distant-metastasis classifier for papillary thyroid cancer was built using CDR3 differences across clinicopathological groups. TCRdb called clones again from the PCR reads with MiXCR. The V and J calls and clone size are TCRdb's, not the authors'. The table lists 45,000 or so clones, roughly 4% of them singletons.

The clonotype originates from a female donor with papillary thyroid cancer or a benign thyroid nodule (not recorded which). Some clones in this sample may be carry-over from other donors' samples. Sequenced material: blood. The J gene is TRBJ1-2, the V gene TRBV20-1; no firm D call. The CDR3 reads CSARAVLSPYGYTF. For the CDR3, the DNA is TGCAGTGCTAGAGCGGTACTGAGCCCCTATGGCTACACCTTC.